The clone carrying this TCR beta chain was seen a few times. The V gene lost 4 bases and the J gene lost 6 bases, with 12 bases spanning the gap. Germline CDR1 and CDR2: MNHEY and SVGAGI. The CDR3 is 13 amino acids. As originally analysed: Reference gene primer amplification yielded estimated nucleated cell counts. Measured with immunoSEQ multiplex PCR; TCRdb has only the in-frame clones, and not every one. The DNA was the basis for D and trimming; V, J and clone size are from that table. The data hold tens of thousands of clones, with 84% observed a single time. The data were obtained in a study of blood T cell repertoires in COVID-19. About the research overall: Italy, Spain and the United States were the sources of the convalescent and acute COVID-19 samples. Nucleic acid was either cDNA or gDNA, and it came from T cells, B-cell-depleted T cells, or PBMCs.

The clonotype was recovered from a man aged 55 to 70 with acute or convalescent COVID-19. Sequencing was done on a sample of peripheral blood. The V and J genes are TRBV6-5 and TRBJ1-1; tentatively, D is TRBD1 (5 bases). CDR3 coding DNA: TGTGCCAGCAGTTTAAGGTGGGGCTCTGAAGCTTTCTTT. It specifies CASSLRWGSEAFF.